Each of the 27 T cell receptor beta chains below was sequenced from the same sample in a study of response to subunit inactivated influenza vaccine (dated by TCRdb to the late 2010s). The library was prepared using RT-PCR. These reads were obtained on an Illumina HiSeq 2500. Starting from the raw public reads, TCRdb applied fastp trimming at Q25, assembled clones with MiXCR and retained in-frame beta chains. Here each entry gathers all rows of one CDR3 protein and keeps the most common genes and DNA. This sample lists about 650,000 distinct CDR3 sequences; 14% were detected once. Roughly 7.2% of the sample is in the top ten clones. The material sequenced was PBMCs from blood, taken about 14 days before vaccination. The receptors stem from a man aged 50 or older who received an inactivated influenza vaccine. Donor details come from another sample of the same person, matched by shared clones.

In this sample, this clonotype turned up a few times. This chain uses TRBV7-9 with TRBJ2-3, with D possibly TRBD2 on 5 matching bases. This CDR3 has 15 amino acids. The germline CDR1 and CDR2 sequences are SEHNR and FQNEAQ (reference sequence). Trimming left V 5 bases short and J 1 base short, with 13 bases between. The DNA for the CDR3 is TGTGCCAGCAGCCTCCAGGCGGGCCGCACAGATACGCAGTATTTT. Protein product: CASSLQAGRTDTQYF.

In this sample, this clonotype turned up many times. The chain joins TRBV7-9 to TRBJ2-4; TRBD1 matches 7 bases. Germline-derived CDR1 and CDR2 are SEHNR and FQNEAQ (reference sequence). This CDR3 is built from 16 residues. V trimming: 3 bases; J trimming: 0 bases; junction bases outside the gene matches: 5. CDR3 residues: CASSFNRGSAKNIQYF. The CDR3 bases are TGTGCCAGCAGCTTTAACAGGGGTTCAGCCAAAAACATTCAGTACTTC. The full variable domain, rest sourced from reference TRBV7-9 and TRBJ2-4, is DTGVSQNPRHKITKRGQNVTFRCDPISEHNRLYWYRQTLGQGPEFLTYFQNEAQLEKSRLLSDRFSAERPKGSFSTLEIQRTEQGDSAMYLCASSFNRGSAKNIQYFGAGTRLSVL.

The chain joins TRBV28 to TRBJ2-1; D is unclear. Germline lookup yields CDR1 MDHEN and CDR2 SYDVKM. V was trimmed by 10 bases and J by 8 bases, leaving 15 bases between them. This CDR3 is built from 12 residues. DNA of the CDR3: TGTGCCACTCGGACCCGAAGGTATGAGCAGTTCTTC. Translating it yields CATRTRRYEQFF.

The CDR3: CASSPIGQGSQPQHF. The CDR3 nucleotides read TGTGCCAGCAGCCCGATCGGACAGGGGAGTCAGCCCCAGCATTTT. The V gene is TRBV5-5, the J gene TRBJ1-5, with 9 positions matching TRBD1. Germline V gene lookup returns CDR1 SGHKS and CDR2 YYEKEE (reference sequence). The trim removed 4 bases at V and 6 bases at J, leaving 8 bases unmatched. The CDR3 contains 15 residues.

The chain joins TRBV20-1 to TRBJ2-3; D is ambiguous. The germline V and J ends were trimmed by 3 bases and 0 bases, with 10 bases remaining between them. CDR1 is DFQATT, CDR2 SNEGSKA, per germline (reference sequence). The CDR3 extends over 14 amino acids. CDR3 protein: CSAREISSTDTQYF. The CDR3 nucleotides are TGCAGTGCTAGGGAGATTTCTAGCACAGATACGCAGTATTTT.

This clonotype was found a few times. The gene calls are TRBV10-3 and TRBJ1-1; possible D gene TRBD1, 6 bases. This CDR3 region has 14 residues. Trimming took 6 bases from V and 6 from J, leaving 17 bases between them. From germline, CDR1 is ENHRY and CDR2 SYGVKD. The CDR3 DNA is TGTGCCATCAGCGCATCCACAGGGACCCCTGAAGCTTTCTTT. It codes for CAISASTGTPEAFF.

This clonotype was observed a handful of times. The chain uses TRBV27 and TRBJ2-1; possibly TRBD1 for D (5 bases). Trimming took off 6 bases at V and 2 bases at J, with 8 bases between the two ends. The CDR3 runs 13 residues. CDR1 and CDR2 (germline): MNHEY, SMNVEV (reference sequence). CDR3 coding DNA: TGTGCCAGCAGACTGACAGCCTACAATGAGCAGTTCTTC. Translation gives CASRLTAYNEQFF.

Only a few counts were recorded for this clonotype. The chain is built from TRBV7-3 and TRBJ2-1, with 7 bases identical to TRBD1. Germline values: CDR1 SGHTA, CDR2 FQGTGA. The CDR3 runs to 15 residues. Losses at the gene ends were 2 bases for V and 5 bases for J; bases not matched to a gene: 6. The CDR3, as DNA: TGTGCCAGCAGCTTAGAGGGGGCTGACCACAATGAGCAGTTCTTC. Protein: CASSLEGADHNEQFF.

V usage is TRBV5-1 and J usage is TRBJ1-1; D gene uncertain. The CDR3 has 12 amino acids. The V end was cut by 1 base, the J end by 7 bases, with 8 bases between. Germline CDR1 is SGHRS and CDR2 is YFSETQ. The CDR3 protein is CASSLSGNEAFF. In DNA, the CDR3 is TGCGCCAGCAGCTTGAGCGGCAATGAAGCTTTCTTT. The full variable domain, rest sourced from reference TRBV5-1 and TRBJ1-1, is KAGVTQTPRYLIKTRGQQVTLSCSPISGHRSVSWYQQTPGQGLQFLFEYFSETQRNKGNFPGRFSGRQFSNSRSEMNVSTLELGDSALYLCASSLSGNEAFFGQGTRLTVV.

The V call is TRBV6-1, the J call TRBJ2-5, with 12 bases aligning to TRBD1. V trimming: 3 bases; J trimming: 6 bases; junction bases outside the gene matches: 8. This CDR3 has 16 amino acids. Germline V gene lookup returns CDR1 MNHNS and CDR2 SASEGT. CDR3 sequence reads: CASSERGTGGAKTQYF. CDR3 nucleotides: TGTGCCAGCAGTGAGAGGGGGACAGGGGGCGCGAAGACCCAGTACTTC.

Only a few counts were recorded for this clonotype. V gene TRBV5-1 combines with J gene TRBJ1-5; 8 bases map to TRBD1. In germline, CDR1 is SGHRS, CDR2 YFSETQ. The CDR3 consists of 15 residues. After removal of 4 bases from V and 7 bases from J, the junction contained 10 bases not matched to a gene. The CDR3 bases are TGCGCCAGCAGCGTCACAGGGGGGATTGGGCAGCCCCAGCATTTT. Its translation is CASSVTGGIGQPQHF.

The table lists this clonotype with a few counts. Here the CDR3 DNA reads TGTGCCACCGACGTGGGGACTCAAGAGACCCAGTACTTC. It codes for CATDVGTQETQYF. The rearrangement links TRBV28 to TRBJ2-5; possibly TRBD2 for D (6 bases). This CDR3 spans 13 amino acids. Trimming removed 10 bases from V and 2 bases from J, with 14 bases in between. Germline lookup yields CDR1 MDHEN and CDR2 SYDVKM.

This clonotype turned up a few times. The rearrangement uses TRBV4-2 and TRBJ2-7, with 7 bases matching TRBD2. J gave up 5 bases and V 3 bases, and 10 bases lay outside the gene matches. The CDR3 contains 15 residues. The V gene's germline CDR1 is LGHNA and CDR2 YNFKEQ. CDR3 sequence reads: CASSQEGLGRDEQYF. CDR3 DNA sequence: TGTGCCAGCAGCCAGGAAGGACTAGGGAGAGACGAGCAGTACTTC.

The rearrangement joins TRBV7-9 to TRBJ1-2; 7 bases line up with TRBD1. Germline CDR1 is SEHNR and CDR2 is FQNEAQ (reference sequence). The V segment lost 2 bases and the J segment 6 bases; nucleotides outside the gene matches: 6. The CDR3 is made up of 14 amino acids. CDR3 sequence (DNA): TGTGCCAGCAGCTTAACCTACAGGGGTGATGGCTACACCTTC. Translated, it gives CASSLTYRGDGYTF.

This chain connects TRBV21-1 to TRBJ1-4; no DNA check was done on the table's D call, TRBD1. TRBV21-1 has pseudogene status. The CDR3 is made up of 16 amino acids. CDR3 nucleotide sequence: TGTGCCAGCAGTAGTGTGGGACAGGGAGAGGATGAAAAACTGTTTTTT. Translation: CASSSVGQGEDEKLFF.

This clonotype appeared once. It is likely a read error, because the conserved phenylalanine at the end of the CDR3 is missing. The V call is TRBV20-1, the J call TRBJ2-3; D unclear. CDR3 length: 13 amino acids. Germline CDR1 DFQATT, CDR2 SNEGSKA (reference sequence). Trimming removed 4 bases from V and 9 bases from J, with 17 bases in between. The CDR3 nucleotides are TGCAGTGCTATTCCCCCGGTACAGCAGACGCAGTATTTA. It specifies CSAIPPVQQTQYL.

This sequence joins TRBV20-1 and TRBJ2-7, with 7 bases matching TRBD1. The trim removed 5 bases at V and 3 bases at J, leaving 4 bases unmatched. This CDR3 has 12 amino acids. The germline gives CDR1 DFQATT, CDR2 SNEGSKA (reference sequence). The CDR3 protein is CSADRTGYEQYF. The DNA of the CDR3 is TGCAGTGCTGATAGGACAGGCTACGAGCAGTACTTC.

This sequence joins TRBV18 and TRBJ2-7; D not certain. Trimming stripped 4 bases from V and 6 bases from J, with 7 bases between. Per the germline V gene, CDR1 is KGHSH and CDR2 is LQKENI. This CDR3 is built from 11 residues. CDR3 sequence (DNA): TGTGCCAGCTCACACGATCTCGAGCAGTACTTC. It is translated as CASSHDLEQYF.

The gene calls are TRBV7-2 and TRBJ2-7; D not resolved. In germline, CDR1 is SGHTA, CDR2 FQGNSA. The V end was cut by 2 bases, the J end by 6 bases, with 8 bases between. CDR3 length equals 12 residues. The CDR3 loop reads CASSLTRTEQYF. The DNA for the CDR3 is TGTGCCAGCAGCTTAACCAGGACCGAGCAGTACTTC.

The V gene is TRBV7-9, the J gene TRBJ2-7; possibly TRBD1 for D (5 bases). CDR1 SEHNR and CDR2 FQNEAQ come from the germline V gene (reference sequence). V lost 5 bases and J lost 3, with 20 bases in between. The CDR3 runs to 16 residues. DNA of the CDR3: TGTGCCAGCAGCCCACACAGGCTCGGTGGGTACTACGAGCAGTACTTC. Its translation is CASSPHRLGGYYEQYF.

This clonotype was detected only a few times. The CDR3 DNA reads as TGTGCCACCAGCAGAGGCGGGACAGCCTCCTACGAGCAGTACTTC. As protein: CATSRGGTASYEQYF. The rearrangement joins TRBV15 to TRBJ2-7; D is perhaps TRBD1 (7 bases). The length of the CDR3 is 15 residues. The V end was cut by 1 base, the J end by 0 bases, with 10 bases between. CDR1 is LNHNV and CDR2 is YYDKDF in the germline V gene (reference sequence).

This sequence joins TRBV5-1 and TRBJ2-3; unclear D gene. The CDR3 sequence is 13 residues long. V shed 4 bases and J shed 4 bases, with 10 bases lying between them. Per germline, CDR1 SGHRS and CDR2 YFSETQ. This CDR3 is CASSRPPADTQYF. Written as DNA, the CDR3 is TGCGCCAGCAGCCGTCCCCCCGCAGATACGCAGTATTTT.

This clonotype was detected only a few times. The V and J genes are TRBV30 and TRBJ2-3; tentative D call: TRBD1 (6 bases). With 0 bases removed from V and 0 bases from J, the gap between germline ends came to 10 bases. From germline, CDR1 is GTSNPN and CDR2 SVGIG (reference sequence). The CDR3 sequence is 15 residues long. The CDR3 loop is CAWSVLGASTDTQYF. The CDR3 DNA reads TGTGCCTGGAGTGTATTGGGGGCCAGCACAGATACGCAGTATTTT.

This clonotype was recorded a few times. The genes are TRBV4-2 and TRBJ2-1; possible D gene TRBD1, 6 bases. Per germline, CDR1 LGHNA and CDR2 YNFKEQ. The CDR3 has 14 residues. Trimming took 4 bases from V and 10 from J, leaving 17 bases between them. This CDR3 reads CASSPGQVLQEQFF. In DNA, the CDR3 is TGTGCCAGCAGCCCGGGACAAGTGCTTCAGGAGCAGTTCTTC.

Many counts were recorded for this clonotype. CDR3 loop: CASSLGDQSYEQYF. The DNA for the CDR3 is TGCGCCAGCAGCTTGGGGGACCAATCCTACGAGCAGTACTTC. V usage is TRBV5-1 and J usage is TRBJ2-7; D may correspond to TRBD1 or TRBD2 (5 bases each). CDR3 size: 14 residues. The V end lost 0 bases, the J end lost 1 base, and 8 bases lay between the germline ends. CDR1 is SGHRS and CDR2 is YFSETQ in the germline V gene.

The rearrangement uses TRBV6-1 and TRBJ1-1, with D possibly being TRBD1 (6 bases). CDR3 length: 11 residues. Trimming took off 9 bases at V and 5 bases at J, with 10 bases between the two ends. The germline V gene has CDR1 MNHNS and CDR2 SASEGT. CDR3 in amino acids: CASRTGTEAFF. The DNA for the CDR3 is TGTGCCAGTAGAACAGGGACTGAAGCTTTCTTT.

This clonotype showed up just a few times. V gene TRBV3-1 combines with J gene TRBJ1-4; 11 bases fit TRBD1. The CDR3 totals 13 residues. The V gene's germline CDR1 is LGHDT and CDR2 YNNKEL (reference sequence). The V segment lost 4 bases and the J segment 11 bases; nucleotides outside the gene matches: 3. The CDR3 protein is CASSPGQGGKLFF. The CDR3, as DNA: TGTGCCAGCAGCCCGGGACAGGGGGGGAAACTGTTTTTT. Full variable domain (rest looked up from reference TRBV3-1 and TRBJ1-4): DTAVSQTPKYLVTQMGNDKSIKCEQNLGHDTMYWYKQDSKKFLKIMFSYNNKELIINETVPNRFSPKSPDKAHLNLHINSLELGDSAVYFCASSPGQGGKLFFGSGTQLSVL.